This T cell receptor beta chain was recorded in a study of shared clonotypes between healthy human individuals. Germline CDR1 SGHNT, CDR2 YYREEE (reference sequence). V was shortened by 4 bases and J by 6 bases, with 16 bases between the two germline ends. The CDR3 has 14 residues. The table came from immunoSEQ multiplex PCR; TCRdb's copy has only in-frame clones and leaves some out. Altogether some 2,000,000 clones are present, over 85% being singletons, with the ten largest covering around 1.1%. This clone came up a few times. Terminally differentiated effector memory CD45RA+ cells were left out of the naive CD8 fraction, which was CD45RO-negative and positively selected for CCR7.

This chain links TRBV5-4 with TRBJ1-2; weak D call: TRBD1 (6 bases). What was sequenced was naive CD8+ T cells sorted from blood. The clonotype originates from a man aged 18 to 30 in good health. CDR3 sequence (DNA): TGTGCCAGCAGCCCCACAGGGCGGGTCGATGGCTACACCTTC. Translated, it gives CASSPTGRVDGYTF.